This T cell receptor (beta chain) was captured in a study of blood T cell repertoires in COVID-19. The V segment lost 2 bases and the J segment 1 base; nucleotides outside the gene matches: 12. Germline V gives CDR1 LNHNV, CDR2 YYDKDF (reference sequence). This CDR3 spans 18 amino acids. Profiled with immunoSEQ multiplex PCR; TCRdb holds only in-frame clones, not every one. The sample lists more than 110,000 clones; roughly 89% were seen once. This clone was seen just once. The sample taken for sequencing was peripheral blood. The TCR sequence derives from a man aged 60-69 years with active or convalescent COVID-19. The chain combines TRBV15 with TRBJ2-7, with TRBD2 identical over 9 bases. The CDR3 reads CATSRPASGTHPSYEQYF. The CDR3 coding sequence is TGTGCCACCAGCAGACCAGCTAGCGGGACCCATCCTTCCTACGAGCAGTACTTC.